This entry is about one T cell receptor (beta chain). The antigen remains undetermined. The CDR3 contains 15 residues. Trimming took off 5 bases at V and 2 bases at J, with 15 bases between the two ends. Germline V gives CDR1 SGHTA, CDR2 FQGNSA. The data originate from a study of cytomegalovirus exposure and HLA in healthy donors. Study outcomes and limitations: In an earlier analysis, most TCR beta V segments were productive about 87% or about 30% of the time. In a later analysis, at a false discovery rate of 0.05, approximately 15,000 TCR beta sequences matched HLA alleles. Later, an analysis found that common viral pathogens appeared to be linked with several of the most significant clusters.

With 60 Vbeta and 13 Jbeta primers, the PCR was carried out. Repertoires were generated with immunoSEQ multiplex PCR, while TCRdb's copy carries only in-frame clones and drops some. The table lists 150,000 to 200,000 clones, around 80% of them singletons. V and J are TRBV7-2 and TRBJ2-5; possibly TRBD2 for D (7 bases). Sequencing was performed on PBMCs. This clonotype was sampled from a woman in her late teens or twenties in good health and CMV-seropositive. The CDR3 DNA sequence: TGTGCCAGCAGCAGAGGGGGGGGGCGGCAAGAGACCCAGTACTTC. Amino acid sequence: CASSRGGGRQETQYF.